These 20 T cell receptor beta chains were all obtained from the same sample, sequenced in a study of OX40 agonist ivuxolimab in advanced cancers. The method was immunoSEQ multiplex PCR; TCRdb's version includes in-frame clones alone and lacks a portion of them. The table includes about 85,000 clones, around 85% detected once. The sequenced sample was CD4+ or CD8+ T cells sorted from blood, obtained in a trial of the OX40 agonist ivuxolimab. Receptors originate from an adult with an advanced solid tumor such as melanoma, head and neck, liver or kidney cancer.

The V and J genes are TRBV10-3 and TRBJ1-4; D is ambiguous. From germline, CDR1 is ENHRY and CDR2 SYGVKD. The CDR3 contains 12 residues. Trimming took off 0 bases at V and 8 bases at J, with 4 bases between the two ends. The CDR3 spells CAISESAEKLFF. The CDR3, as DNA: TGTGCCATCAGTGAGTCGGCCGAAAAACTGTTTTTT.

The count of this clone is one. CDR3 loop: CASSIARGRQGNQPQHF. In DNA form, the CDR3 reads TGTGCCAGTAGTATCGCCCGGGGCCGGCAGGGCAATCAGCCCCAGCATTTT. The chain is built from TRBV19 and TRBJ1-5; D is possibly TRBD1 (5 bases). This CDR3 is built from 17 residues. Germline CDR1 is LNHDA and CDR2 is SQIVND (reference sequence). Between the trimmed V and J ends, which lost 3 bases and 2 bases, there was a span of 17 bases.

This chain uses TRBV11-2 with TRBJ2-1, with a possible D match to TRBD2 (6 bases). The CDR3 length is 14 residues. Germline assignment: CDR1 SGHAT and CDR2 FQNNGV. The V gene lost 5 bases and the J gene lost 7 bases, with 15 bases spanning the gap. The CDR3 bases are TGTGCCAGCAGCCTGATTGGGGGGTTTAATGAGCAGTTCTTC. This translates into CASSLIGGFNEQFF.

The chain links TRBV10-3 to TRBJ2-3; 10 nucleotides agree with TRBD1. V shed 9 bases, J shed 1 base, and the junction held 1 base outside the gene matches. Germline loops: CDR1 ENHRY, CDR2 SYGVKD. The length of the CDR3 is 13 residues. This CDR3 is CAIGTGGTDTQYF. In DNA form, the CDR3 reads TGTGCCATTGGGACAGGGGGCACAGATACGCAGTATTTT.

This sequence joins TRBV7-6 and TRBJ2-3; 11 positions agree with TRBD2. The length of the CDR3 is 17 residues. Germline V lookup: CDR1 SGHVS, CDR2 FNYEAQ. With V trimmed by 6 bases and J by 0 bases, 8 bases remained unmatched. Written as DNA, the CDR3 is TGTGCCAGCAGACCTCGACTAGCGGGGAAGAGCACAGATACGCAGTATTTT. This gives the protein CASRPRLAGKSTDTQYF.

The chain links TRBV28 to TRBJ1-1, with a tentative D call TRBD1 (6 bases). The germline gives CDR1 MDHEN, CDR2 SYDVKM. CDR3 length equals 13 residues. Trimming pared 6 bases from V and 4 bases from J, leaving 12 bases between. In nucleotides, the CDR3 is TGTGCCAGCAGGACAGGAGGGAGCACTGAAGCTTTCTTT. It encodes CASRTGGSTEAFF.

The rearrangement joins TRBV28 to TRBJ2-6, with D unresolved. With 4 bases removed from V and 4 bases from J, the gap between germline ends came to 14 bases. This CDR3 is built from 16 residues. In germline, CDR1 is MDHEN, CDR2 SYDVKM. The CDR3 protein is CASSSPSERGANVLTF. The CDR3 DNA reads TGTGCCAGCAGTTCCCCCTCGGAGAGGGGGGCCAACGTCCTGACTTTC.

The count of this clone is one. This sequence joins TRBV5-1 and TRBJ2-1, with a weak D call TRBD2 (6 bases). The V gene lost 9 bases and the J gene lost 4 bases, with 20 bases spanning the gap. Germline V gene sequence: CDR1 SGHRS, CDR2 YFSETQ. The length of the CDR3 is 15 residues. CDR3 residues: CATALGGSTYNEQFF. In nucleotides, the CDR3 is TGCGCCACCGCGTTGGGGGGAAGCACATACAATGAGCAGTTCTTC.

The V call is TRBV2, the J call TRBJ1-2; 10 bases agree with TRBD1. Germline CDR1 is SNHLY and CDR2 is FYNNEI. This CDR3 is built from 14 residues. V gave up 6 bases and J gave up 3 bases; unmatched junction bases: 4. The CDR3 protein is CASRTGGVYYGYTF. CDR3 DNA sequence: TGTGCCAGCAGGACAGGGGGCGTTTACTATGGCTACACCTTC.

The chain is built from TRBV6-1 and TRBJ1-6, with 8 bases lining up with TRBD1. Trimming at V came to 0 bases and at J to 6 bases, leaving 4 bases not matched to a gene. The CDR3 has 16 amino acids. CDR1 and CDR2 (germline): MNHNS, SASEGT. The CDR3 coding sequence is TGTGCCAGCAGTGAAGCGCGGGGGACAGGTAATTCACCCCTCCACTTT. As protein: CASSEARGTGNSPLHF.

This clone was observed a single time. V is TRBV19 and J is TRBJ2-1; D possibly matches TRBD1 or TRBD2 (6 bases each). CDR3 length: 15 amino acids. Germline V gene data show CDR1 as LNHDA and CDR2 as SQIVND (reference sequence). Between the trimmed V and J ends, which lost 1 base and 4 bases, there was a span of 11 bases. CDR3 amino acids: CASSIGGAGYNEQFF. The CDR3 nucleotides read TGTGCCAGTAGTATAGGGGGGGCCGGGTACAATGAGCAGTTCTTC. Drawing the rest from reference TRBV19 and TRBJ2-1, the complete variable domain is DGGITQSPKYLFRKEGQNVTLSCEQNLNHDAMYWYRQDPGQGLRLIYYSQIVNDFQKGDIAEGYSVSREKKESFPLTVTSAQKNPTAFYLCASSIGGAGYNEQFFGPGTRLTVL.

V is TRBV5-4 and J is TRBJ2-3; D is ambiguous. Trimming shortened V by 0 bases and J by 2 bases, and 4 bases separated the two germline ends. CDR3 length: 13 residues. Germline assignment: CDR1 SGHNT and CDR2 YYREEE (reference sequence). The CDR3 DNA is TGTGCCAGCAGCTTGGAAGCCACAGATACGCAGTATTTT. Translation gives CASSLEATDTQYF.

CDR3 nucleotide sequence: TGTGCCTGGAGGGCCCCAGGGGGCATGAATGAAAAACTGTTTTTT. Its translation: CAWRAPGGMNEKLFF. The chain couples TRBV30 to TRBJ1-4; 8 nucleotides agree with TRBD1. The V gene's germline CDR1 is GTSNPN and CDR2 SVGIG (reference sequence). This CDR3 comprises 15 residues. Unmatched junction bases numbered 8, after V lost 3 bases and J lost 5 bases.

CDR3 bases: TGTGCCAGCAGCTTAAGGGGAACCAATCAGCCCCAGCATTTT. It specifies CASSLRGTNQPQHF. The J gene is TRBJ1-5, the V gene TRBV7-2; a weak D match, TRBD1 (5 bases). CDR3 length: 14 residues. CDR1 is SGHTA, CDR2 FQGNSA, per germline. Trimming removed 2 bases at V and 3 bases at J, with 8 bases between.

The rearrangement joins TRBV21-1 to TRBJ1-6; TRBD1 is the table's D call and was not checked against the DNA. TRBV21-1 is flagged as a pseudogene. The CDR3 runs to 14 residues. This chain's CDR3 is CASSRTGVGSPLHF. The CDR3 nucleotides are TGTGCCAGCAGCAGGACAGGCGTGGGGTCACCCCTCCACTTT.

The CDR3 is CASSLEDSGPIYF. CDR3 nucleotide sequence: TGTGCCAGCAGCTTAGAAGACTCGGGCCCCATATATTTT. This chain joins TRBV7-9 and TRBJ1-3; no definite D call. The CDR3 has 13 residues. From germline, CDR1 is SEHNR and CDR2 FQNEAQ (reference sequence). Trimming removed 1 base from V and 11 bases from J, with 12 bases in between.

In this sample, this clone turned up a few times. The CDR3 is CASSPRDYGYTF. The DNA for the CDR3 is TGTGCCAGCAGCCCCCGGGACTATGGCTACACCTTC. The V and J genes are TRBV7-2 and TRBJ1-2, with D unresolved. CDR3 length: 12 residues. Germline V lookup: CDR1 SGHTA, CDR2 FQGNSA. V dropped 5 bases and J dropped 3 bases, with 7 bases sitting between them.

This chain links TRBV7-2 with TRBJ1-2; no clear D. Trimming pared 0 bases from V and 4 bases from J, leaving 9 bases between. From germline, CDR1 is SGHTA and CDR2 FQGNSA. This CDR3 region has 14 residues. The DNA of the CDR3 is TGTGCCAGCAGCTTAGCGCAAGGGCTCTATGGCTACACCTTC. It codes for CASSLAQGLYGYTF. Looking up the rest from reference TRBV7-2 and TRBJ1-2 gives the full variable domain: GAGVSQSPSNKVTEKGKDVELRCDPISGHTALYWYRQSLGQGLEFLIYFQGNSAPDKSGLPSDRFSAERTGGSVSTLTIQRTQQEDSAVYLCASSLAQGLYGYTFGSGTRLTVV.

The rearrangement joins TRBV18 to TRBJ1-5; D remains ambiguous. V was clipped by 2 bases and J by 5 bases, with 7 bases between them. This CDR3 is 13 amino acids long. Germline V gene lookup returns CDR1 KGHSH and CDR2 LQKENI. Here the CDR3 reads CASSPNYHQPQHF. CDR3 nucleotide sequence: TGTGCCAGCTCACCAAATTATCATCAGCCCCAGCATTTT.

Notes on this clone: The junction differs from germline at one of its ends, possibly a read error. The rearrangement joins TRBV7-8 to TRBJ2-5, with D perhaps matching TRBD2 (6 bases). There are 13 residues in the CDR3. Looked up from germline, CDR1 is SGHVS and CDR2 is FQNEAQ. CDR3 in DNA: TGTGCCAGCAGCTTAGTTGGGACTGGTGGGTCGGACTTC. Amino acids: CASSLVGTGGSDF.